Listed here is a single T cell receptor beta chain. The J segment lost 3 bases and the V segment lost 1 base, leaving 18 bases of the junction unmatched. Germline CDR1 SGHVS, CDR2 FQNEAQ. This CDR3 is 19 amino acids long. Random hexamers were used to reverse transcribe an amount of roughly 0.45 to 1 ug RNA. Across 54 Vbeta and 13 Jbeta, TCR beta CDR3 was amplified with immunoSEQ multiplex PCR. From the immunoSEQ multiplex PCR reads, TCRdb called clonotypes with MiXCR, one entry per CDR3 protein. The data contain 110,000 to 150,000 distinct CDR3 sequences, approximately 95% of them singletons. The data stem from a study of CD8 T cells in Susac syndrome. From blood CD8+ and CD4+ T cells, the TCR beta chain was sequenced. Controls comprised healthy donors matched for age and sex. TEMRA cells were FACS-enriched and CD8+ and CD4+ T cells negatively isolated.

The chain has TRBV7-8 and TRBJ2-7, with TRBD2 matching 7 bases. The sample was CD8+ T cells from PBMCs. This TCR was sampled from a human donor in good health. Written as DNA, the CDR3 is TGTGCCAGCAGCTTAGAGGTTTTAGCGTCGCGGGAGTTTCACTACGAGCAGTACTTC. Translation: CASSLEVLASREFHYEQYF.